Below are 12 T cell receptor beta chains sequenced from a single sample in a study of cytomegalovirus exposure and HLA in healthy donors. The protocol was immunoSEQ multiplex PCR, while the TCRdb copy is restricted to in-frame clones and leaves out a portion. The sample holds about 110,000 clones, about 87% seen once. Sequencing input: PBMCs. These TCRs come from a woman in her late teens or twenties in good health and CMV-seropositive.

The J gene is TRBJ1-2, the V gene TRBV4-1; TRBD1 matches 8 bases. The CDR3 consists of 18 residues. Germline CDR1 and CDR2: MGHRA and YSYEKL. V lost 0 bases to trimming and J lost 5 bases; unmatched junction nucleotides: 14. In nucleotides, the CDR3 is TGCGCCAGCAGCCAAGATCTTCTCAAGGACAGGGACCCTTATGGCTACACCTTC. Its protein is CASSQDLLKDRDPYGYTF.

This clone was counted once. CDR3 loop: CASSFSGQIFNQPQHF. CDR3 in DNA: TGTGCCAGCAGTTTCTCTGGACAGATCTTCAATCAGCCCCAGCATTTT. The genes are TRBV28 and TRBJ1-5; TRBD1 might be the D (6 bases). The CDR3 runs to 16 residues. CDR1 and CDR2 from the germline V gene are MDHEN and SYDVKM. V was cut by 3 bases and J by 3 bases, with 15 bases left in between.

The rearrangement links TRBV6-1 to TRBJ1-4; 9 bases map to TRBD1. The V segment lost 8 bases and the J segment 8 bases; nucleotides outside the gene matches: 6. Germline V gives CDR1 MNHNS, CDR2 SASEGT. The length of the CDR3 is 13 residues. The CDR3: CASGGQGEEKLFF. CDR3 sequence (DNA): TGTGCCAGCGGGGGACAGGGCGAGGAAAAACTGTTTTTT.

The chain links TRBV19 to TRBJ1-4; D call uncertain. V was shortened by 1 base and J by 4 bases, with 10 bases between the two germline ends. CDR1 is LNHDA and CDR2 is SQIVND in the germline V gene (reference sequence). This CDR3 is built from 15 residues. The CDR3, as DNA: TGTGCCAGTAGTATAGGCCAGGTCCTTAATGAAAAACTGTTTTTT. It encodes CASSIGQVLNEKLFF.

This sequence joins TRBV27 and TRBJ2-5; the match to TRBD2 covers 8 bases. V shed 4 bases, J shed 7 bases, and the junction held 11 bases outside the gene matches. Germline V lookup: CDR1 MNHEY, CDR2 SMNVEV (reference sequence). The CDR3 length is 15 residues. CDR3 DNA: TGTGCCAGCAGTTCCCACCGGGAGGGCAAATGGACCCAGTACTTC. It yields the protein CASSSHREGKWTQYF.

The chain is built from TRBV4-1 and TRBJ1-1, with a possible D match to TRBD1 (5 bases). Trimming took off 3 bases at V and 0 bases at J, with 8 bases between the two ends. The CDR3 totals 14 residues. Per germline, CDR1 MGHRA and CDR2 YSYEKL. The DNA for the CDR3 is TGCGCCAGCAGCCAGAGACAGTTGAACACTGAAGCTTTCTTT. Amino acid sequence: CASSQRQLNTEAFF.

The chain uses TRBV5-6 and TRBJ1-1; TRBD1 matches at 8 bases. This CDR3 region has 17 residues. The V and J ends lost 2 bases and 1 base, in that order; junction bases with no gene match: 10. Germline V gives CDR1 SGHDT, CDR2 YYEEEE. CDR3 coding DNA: TGTGCCAGCAGCTTTCCGCCGAATGGACAGGGGAACACTGAAGCTTTCTTT. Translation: CASSFPPNGQGNTEAFF.

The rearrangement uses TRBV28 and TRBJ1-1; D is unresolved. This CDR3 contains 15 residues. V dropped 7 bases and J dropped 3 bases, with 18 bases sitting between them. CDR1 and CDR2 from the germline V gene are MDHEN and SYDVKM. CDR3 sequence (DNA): TGTGCCAGCATCCTGAATGGAGGATGGGACACTGAAGCTTTCTTT. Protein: CASILNGGWDTEAFF.

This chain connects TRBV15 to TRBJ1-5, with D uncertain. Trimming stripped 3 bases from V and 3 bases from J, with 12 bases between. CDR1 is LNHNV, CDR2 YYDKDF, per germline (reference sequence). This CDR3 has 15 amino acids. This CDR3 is CATSSAPGFNQPQHF. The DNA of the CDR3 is TGTGCCACCAGCAGCGCTCCGGGGTTCAATCAGCCCCAGCATTTT.

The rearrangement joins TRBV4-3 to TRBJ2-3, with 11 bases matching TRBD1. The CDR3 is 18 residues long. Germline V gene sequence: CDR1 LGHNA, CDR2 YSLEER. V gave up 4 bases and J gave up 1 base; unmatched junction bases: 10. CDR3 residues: CASSPGGQGARGTDTQYF. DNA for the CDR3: TGCGCCAGCAGCCCGGGAGGACAGGGGGCGCGGGGCACAGATACGCAGTATTTT.

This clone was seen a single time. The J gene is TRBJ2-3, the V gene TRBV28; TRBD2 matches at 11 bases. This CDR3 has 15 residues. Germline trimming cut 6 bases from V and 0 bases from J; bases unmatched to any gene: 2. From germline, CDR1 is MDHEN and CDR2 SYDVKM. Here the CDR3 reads CASRWTSGSTDTQYF. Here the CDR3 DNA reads TGTGCCAGCAGGTGGACTAGCGGGAGCACAGATACGCAGTATTTT. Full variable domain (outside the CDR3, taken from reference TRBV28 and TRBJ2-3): DVKVTQSSRYLVKRTGEKVFLECVQDMDHENMFWYRQDPGLGLRLIYFSYDVKMKEKGDIPEGYSVSREKKERFSLILESASTNQTSMYLCASRWTSGSTDTQYFGPGTRLTVL.

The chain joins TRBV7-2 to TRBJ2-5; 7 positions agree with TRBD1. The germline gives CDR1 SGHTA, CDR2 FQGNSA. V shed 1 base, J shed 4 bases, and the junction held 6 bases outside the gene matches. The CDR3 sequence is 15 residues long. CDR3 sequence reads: CASSLGQGGRETQYF. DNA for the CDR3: TGTGCCAGCAGCTTAGGACAGGGCGGTCGAGAGACCCAGTACTTC. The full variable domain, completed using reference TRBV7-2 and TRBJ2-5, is GAGVSQSPSNKVTEKGKDVELRCDPISGHTALYWYRQSLGQGLEFLIYFQGNSAPDKSGLPSDRFSAERTGGSVSTLTIQRTQQEDSAVYLCASSLGQGGRETQYFGPGTRLLVL.